This T cell receptor (beta chain) was documented in a study of CD8+ T cells in alopecia areata. Overall study: Treatment of the treated patients consisted of oral tofacitinib, 5 to 10 mg twice daily. Among treated patients, severity was scored by affected scalp area percentage. Whole-study results and caveats: Compared with normal scalp, lesional scalp had higher clonality and more expanded CD8+ clones.

Treatment denoted: oral pan-JAK inhibitor, 5-10 mg twice daily. A FACSAria was used to sort CD4+ and CD8+ T cells. These cells came from PBMCs. The CDR3 length is 11 residues. The germline gives CDR1 SGDLS, CDR2 YYNGEE. The ends were cut back, 7 bases at V and 5 bases at J, with 7 bases in the middle. Concerning this clone: The target antigen is unknown.

RNA extraction was followed by reverse transcription into cDNA, which acted as the sequencing template. Data came from immunoSEQ multiplex PCR; TCRdb stores just in-frame clones and leaves some out. The data show more than 95,000 clones, around 84% seen once. The source was CD8+ T cells sorted from blood, collected at roughly week 30, from a patient treated with tofacitinib. V usage is TRBV9 and J usage is TRBJ2-1; no clear D. The TCR originated in a human donor with alopecia areata. The CDR3 nucleotides are TGTGCCAGCGGCCCTGACAATGAGCAGTTCTTC. Amino acid sequence: CASGPDNEQFF.